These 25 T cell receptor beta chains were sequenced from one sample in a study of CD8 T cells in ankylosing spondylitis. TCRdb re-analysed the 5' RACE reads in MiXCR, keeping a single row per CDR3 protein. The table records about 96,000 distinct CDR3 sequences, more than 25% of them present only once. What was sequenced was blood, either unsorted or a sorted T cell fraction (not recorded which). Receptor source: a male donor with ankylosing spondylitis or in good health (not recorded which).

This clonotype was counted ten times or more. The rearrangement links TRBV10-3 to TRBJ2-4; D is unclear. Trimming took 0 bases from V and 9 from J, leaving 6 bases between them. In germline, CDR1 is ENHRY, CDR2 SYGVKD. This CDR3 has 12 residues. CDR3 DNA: TGTGCCATCAGTGAGTCGAAGGCCATTCAGTACTTC. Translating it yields CAISESKAIQYF.

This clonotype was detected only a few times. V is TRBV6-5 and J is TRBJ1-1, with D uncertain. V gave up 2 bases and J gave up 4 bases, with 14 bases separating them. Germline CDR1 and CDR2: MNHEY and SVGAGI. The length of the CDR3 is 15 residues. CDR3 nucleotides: TGTGCCAGCAGTTACCTCGCTCTCCGGAGCACTGAAGCTTTCTTT. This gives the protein CASSYLALRSTEAFF.

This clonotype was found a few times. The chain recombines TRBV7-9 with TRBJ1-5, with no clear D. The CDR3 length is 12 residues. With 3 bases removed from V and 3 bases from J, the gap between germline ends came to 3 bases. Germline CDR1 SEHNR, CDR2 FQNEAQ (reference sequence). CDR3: CASSFNNQPQHF. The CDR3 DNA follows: TGTGCCAGCAGCTTTAACAATCAGCCCCAGCATTTT.

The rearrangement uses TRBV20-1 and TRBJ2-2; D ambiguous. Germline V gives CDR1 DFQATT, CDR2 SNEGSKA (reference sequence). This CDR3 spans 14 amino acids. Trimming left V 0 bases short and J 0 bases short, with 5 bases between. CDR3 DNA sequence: TGCAGTGCTAGAGAGTGGGCGAACACCGGGGAGCTGTTTTTT. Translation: CSAREWANTGELFF.

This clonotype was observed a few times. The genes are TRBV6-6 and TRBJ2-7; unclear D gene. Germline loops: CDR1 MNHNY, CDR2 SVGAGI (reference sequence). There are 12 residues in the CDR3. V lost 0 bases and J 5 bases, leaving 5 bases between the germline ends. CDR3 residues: CASSYSTDEQYF. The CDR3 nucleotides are TGTGCCAGCAGTTACTCGACGGACGAGCAGTACTTC.

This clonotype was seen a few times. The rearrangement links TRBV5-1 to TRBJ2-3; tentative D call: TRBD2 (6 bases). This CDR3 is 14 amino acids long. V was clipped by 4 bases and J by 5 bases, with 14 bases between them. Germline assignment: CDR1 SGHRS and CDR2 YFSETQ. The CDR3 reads CASSLGGLRDTQYF. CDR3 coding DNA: TGCGCCAGCAGCCTAGGAGGGCTGCGAGATACGCAGTATTTT.

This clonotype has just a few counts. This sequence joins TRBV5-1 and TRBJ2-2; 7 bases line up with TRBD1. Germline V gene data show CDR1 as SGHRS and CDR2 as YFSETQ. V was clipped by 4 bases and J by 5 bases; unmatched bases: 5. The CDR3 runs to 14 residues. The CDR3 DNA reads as TGCGCCAGCAGCGATGGGACAGTTACCGGGGAGCTGTTTTTT. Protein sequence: CASSDGTVTGELFF.

The CDR3 nucleotides read TGCAGTGTCTCCCCCGAACTGACTAGCACAGATACGCAGTATTTT. It yields the protein CSVSPELTSTDTQYF. V usage is TRBV20-1 and J usage is TRBJ2-3; D not certain. Germline CDR1 DFQATT, CDR2 SNEGSKA (reference sequence). V lost 7 bases, J lost 0 bases, and 17 bases lay in between. The CDR3 totals 15 residues.

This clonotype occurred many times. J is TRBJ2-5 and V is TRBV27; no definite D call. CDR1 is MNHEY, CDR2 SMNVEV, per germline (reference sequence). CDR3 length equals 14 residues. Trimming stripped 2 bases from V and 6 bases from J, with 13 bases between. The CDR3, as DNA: TGTGCCAGCAGTTTACGGACGAGCGTGCAGACCCAGTACTTC. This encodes CASSLRTSVQTQYF.

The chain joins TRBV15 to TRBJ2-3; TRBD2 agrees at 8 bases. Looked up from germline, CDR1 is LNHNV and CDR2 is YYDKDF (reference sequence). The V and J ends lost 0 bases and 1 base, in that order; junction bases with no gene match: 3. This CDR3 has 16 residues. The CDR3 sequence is CATSRELAEGTDTQYF. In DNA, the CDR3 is TGTGCCACCAGCAGAGAACTAGCGGAGGGCACAGATACGCAGTATTTT.

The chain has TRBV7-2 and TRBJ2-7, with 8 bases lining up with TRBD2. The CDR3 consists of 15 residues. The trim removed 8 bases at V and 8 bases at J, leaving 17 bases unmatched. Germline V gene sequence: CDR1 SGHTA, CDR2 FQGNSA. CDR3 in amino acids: CASGLQSGRSGQQYF. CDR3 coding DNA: TGTGCCAGCGGACTCCAGAGCGGGAGATCAGGACAGCAGTACTTC. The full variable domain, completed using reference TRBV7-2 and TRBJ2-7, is GAGVSQSPSNKVTEKGKDVELRCDPISGHTALYWYRQSLGQGLEFLIYFQGNSAPDKSGLPSDRFSAERTGGSVSTLTIQRTQQEDSAVYLCASGLQSGRSGQQYFGPGTRLTVT.

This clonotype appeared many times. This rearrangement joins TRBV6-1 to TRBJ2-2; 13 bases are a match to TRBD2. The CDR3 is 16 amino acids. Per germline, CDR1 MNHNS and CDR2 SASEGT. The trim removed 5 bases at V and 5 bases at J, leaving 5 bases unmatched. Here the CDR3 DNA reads TGTGCCAGCAGTCCTGGACTAGCGGGAGCTACCGGGGAGCTGTTTTTT. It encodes CASSPGLAGATGELFF.

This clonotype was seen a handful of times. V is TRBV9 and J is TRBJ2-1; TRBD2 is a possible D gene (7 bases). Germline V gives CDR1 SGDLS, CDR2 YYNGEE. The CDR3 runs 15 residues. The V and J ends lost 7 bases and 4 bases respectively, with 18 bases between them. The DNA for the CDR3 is TGTGCCAGCGGGGGGGGGACAAAATTTTACAATGAGCAGTTCTTC. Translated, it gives CASGGGTKFYNEQFF.

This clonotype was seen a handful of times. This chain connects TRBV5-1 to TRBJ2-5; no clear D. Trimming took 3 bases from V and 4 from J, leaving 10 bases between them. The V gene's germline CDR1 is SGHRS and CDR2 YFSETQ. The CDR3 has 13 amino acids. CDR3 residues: CASSSDRTETQYF. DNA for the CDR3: TGCGCCAGCAGCTCGGACCGGACAGAGACCCAGTACTTC.

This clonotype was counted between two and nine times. The chain's CDR3 is CASSSRQSGVHEQFF. The CDR3 DNA follows: TGTGCCAGCAGTTCACGACAGAGCGGGGTCCATGAGCAGTTCTTC. V and J are TRBV12-3 or TRBV12-4 and TRBJ2-1, with TRBD2 matching 7 bases. The CDR3 has 15 amino acids. V was clipped by 4 bases and J by 8 bases; unmatched bases: 11.

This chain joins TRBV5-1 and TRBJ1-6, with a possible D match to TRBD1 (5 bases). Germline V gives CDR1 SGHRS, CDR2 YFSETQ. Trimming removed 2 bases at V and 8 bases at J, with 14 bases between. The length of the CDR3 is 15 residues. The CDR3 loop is CASSFSGTADSPLHF. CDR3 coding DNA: TGCGCCAGCAGCTTCTCCGGGACGGCAGATTCACCCCTCCACTTT.

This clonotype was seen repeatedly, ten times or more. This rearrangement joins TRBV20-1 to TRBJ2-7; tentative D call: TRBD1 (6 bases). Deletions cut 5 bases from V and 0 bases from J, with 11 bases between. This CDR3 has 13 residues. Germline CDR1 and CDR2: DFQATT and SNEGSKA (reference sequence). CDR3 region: CSAFRDTSYEQYV. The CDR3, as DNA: TGCAGTGCTTTCCGGGACACCTCCTACGAGCAGTACGTC.

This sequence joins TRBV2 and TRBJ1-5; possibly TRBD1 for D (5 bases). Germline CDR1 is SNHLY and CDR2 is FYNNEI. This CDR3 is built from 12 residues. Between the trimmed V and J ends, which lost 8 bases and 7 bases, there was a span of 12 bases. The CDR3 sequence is CASGGEKQPQHF. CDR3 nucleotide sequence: TGTGCCAGCGGGGGGGAAAAACAGCCCCAGCATTTT.

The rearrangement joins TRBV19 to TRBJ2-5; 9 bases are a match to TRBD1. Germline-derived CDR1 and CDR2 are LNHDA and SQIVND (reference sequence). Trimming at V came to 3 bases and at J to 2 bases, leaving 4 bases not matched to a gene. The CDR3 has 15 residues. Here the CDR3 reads CASSMLGTGQETQYF. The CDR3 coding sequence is TGTGCCAGTAGTATGCTCGGGACAGGGCAAGAGACCCAGTACTTC.

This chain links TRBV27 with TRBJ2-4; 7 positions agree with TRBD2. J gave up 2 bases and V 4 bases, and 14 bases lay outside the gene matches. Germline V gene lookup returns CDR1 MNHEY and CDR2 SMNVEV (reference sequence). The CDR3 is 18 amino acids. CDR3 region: CASSSGVWEGASKNIQYF. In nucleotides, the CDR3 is TGTGCCAGCAGTTCGGGAGTGTGGGAGGGCGCATCCAAAAACATTCAGTACTTC.

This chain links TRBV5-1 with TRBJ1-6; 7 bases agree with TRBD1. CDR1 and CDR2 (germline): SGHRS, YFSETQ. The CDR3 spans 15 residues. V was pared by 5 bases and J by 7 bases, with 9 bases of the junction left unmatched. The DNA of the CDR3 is TGCGCCAGCAGGCCGACAGGGCTAGGGAATTCACCCCTCCACTTT. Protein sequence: CASRPTGLGNSPLHF.

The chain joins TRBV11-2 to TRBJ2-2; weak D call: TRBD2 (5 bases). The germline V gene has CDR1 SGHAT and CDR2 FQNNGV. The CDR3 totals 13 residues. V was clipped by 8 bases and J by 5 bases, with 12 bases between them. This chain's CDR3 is CASSIERTGELFF. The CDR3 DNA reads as TGTGCCAGCTCTATTGAGCGGACCGGGGAGCTGTTTTTT.

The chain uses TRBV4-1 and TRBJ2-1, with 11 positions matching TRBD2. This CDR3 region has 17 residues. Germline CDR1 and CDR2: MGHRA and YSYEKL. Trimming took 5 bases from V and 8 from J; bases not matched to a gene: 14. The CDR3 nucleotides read TGCGCCAGCAGCGACTACGGTTCCGGGACTAGCGGCGATGAGCAGTTCTTC. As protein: CASSDYGSGTSGDEQFF.

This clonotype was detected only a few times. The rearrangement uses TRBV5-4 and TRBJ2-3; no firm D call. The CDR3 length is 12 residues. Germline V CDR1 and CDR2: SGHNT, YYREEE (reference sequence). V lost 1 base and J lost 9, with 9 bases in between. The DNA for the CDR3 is TGTGCCAGCAGCTTGCGTCAGGACACGCAGTATTTT. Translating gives CASSLRQDTQYF.

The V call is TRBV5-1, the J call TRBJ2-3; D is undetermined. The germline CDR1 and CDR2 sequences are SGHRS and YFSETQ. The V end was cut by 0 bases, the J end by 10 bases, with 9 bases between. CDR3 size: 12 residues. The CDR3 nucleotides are TGCGCCAGCAGCTTGGCCCAGCGCCCGCAGTATTTT. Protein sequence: CASSLAQRPQYF.